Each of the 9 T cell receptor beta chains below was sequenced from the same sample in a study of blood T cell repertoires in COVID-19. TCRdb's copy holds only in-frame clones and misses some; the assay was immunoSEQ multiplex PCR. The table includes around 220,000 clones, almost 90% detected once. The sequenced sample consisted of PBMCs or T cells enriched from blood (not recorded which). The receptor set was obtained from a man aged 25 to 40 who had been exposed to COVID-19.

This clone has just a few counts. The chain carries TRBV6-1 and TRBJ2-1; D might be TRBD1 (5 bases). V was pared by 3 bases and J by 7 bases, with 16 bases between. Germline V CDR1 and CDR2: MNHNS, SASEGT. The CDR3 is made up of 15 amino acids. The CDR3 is CASSDRVVNENEQFF. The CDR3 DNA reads TGTGCCAGCAGTGACAGGGTTGTTAATGAGAATGAGCAGTTCTTC.

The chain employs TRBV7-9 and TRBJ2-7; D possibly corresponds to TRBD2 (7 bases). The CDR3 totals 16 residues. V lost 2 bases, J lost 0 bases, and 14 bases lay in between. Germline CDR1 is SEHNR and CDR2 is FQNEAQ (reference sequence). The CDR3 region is CASSLTGAGASYEQYF. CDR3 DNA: TGTGCCAGCAGCTTAACCGGGGCGGGGGCCTCCTACGAGCAGTACTTC.

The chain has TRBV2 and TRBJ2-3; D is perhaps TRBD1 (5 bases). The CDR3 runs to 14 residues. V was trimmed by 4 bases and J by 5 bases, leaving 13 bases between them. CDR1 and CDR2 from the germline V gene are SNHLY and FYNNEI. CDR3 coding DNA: TGTGCCAGCAGTGTTGCCTCAGGGAAAGATACGCAGTATTTT. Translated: CASSVASGKDTQYF.

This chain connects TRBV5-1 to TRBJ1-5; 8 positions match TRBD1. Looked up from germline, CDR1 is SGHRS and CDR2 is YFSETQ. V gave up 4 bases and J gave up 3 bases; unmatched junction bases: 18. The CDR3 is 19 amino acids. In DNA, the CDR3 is TGCGCCAGCAGCCATAAAAGGGCCAGGGGGCGCGTCTCCAATCAGCCCCAGCATTTT. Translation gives CASSHKRARGRVSNQPQHF. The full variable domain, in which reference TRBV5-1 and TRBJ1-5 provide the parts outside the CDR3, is KAGVTQTPRYLIKTRGQQVTLSCSPISGHRSVSWYQQTPGQGLQFLFEYFSETQRNKGNFPGRFSGRQFSNSRSEMNVSTLELGDSALYLCASSHKRARGRVSNQPQHFGDGTRLSIL.

The CDR3: CAISSLGGTENSPLHF. The CDR3 DNA sequence: TGTGCCATCAGTTCATTGGGAGGGACGGAAAATTCACCCCTCCACTTT. The chain links TRBV10-3 to TRBJ1-6, with a tentative D call TRBD1 (5 bases). Germline V gene data show CDR1 as ENHRY and CDR2 as SYGVKD. CDR3 size: 16 residues. Trimming removed 5 bases from V and 7 bases from J, with 18 bases in between.

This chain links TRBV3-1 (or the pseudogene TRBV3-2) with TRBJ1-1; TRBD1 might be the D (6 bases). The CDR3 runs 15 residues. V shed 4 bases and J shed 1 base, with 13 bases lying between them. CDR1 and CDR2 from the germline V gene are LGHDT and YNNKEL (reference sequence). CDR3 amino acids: CASSLNRDPNTEAFF. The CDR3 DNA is TGTGCCAGCAGCCTTAACAGGGACCCGAACACTGAAGCTTTCTTT.

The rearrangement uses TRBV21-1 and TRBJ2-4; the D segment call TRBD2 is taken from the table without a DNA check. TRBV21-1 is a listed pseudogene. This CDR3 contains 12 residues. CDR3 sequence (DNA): TGTGCCAGCAGCAAAGTCGGCGGGATTCAGTACTTC. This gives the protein CASSKVGGIQYF.

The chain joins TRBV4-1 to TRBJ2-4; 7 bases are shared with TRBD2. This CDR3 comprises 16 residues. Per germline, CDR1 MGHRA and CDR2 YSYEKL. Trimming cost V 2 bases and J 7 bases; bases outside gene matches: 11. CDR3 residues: CASSQYTSATGNIQYF. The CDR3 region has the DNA TGCGCCAGCAGCCAATATACTAGCGCCACGGGCAACATTCAGTACTTC.

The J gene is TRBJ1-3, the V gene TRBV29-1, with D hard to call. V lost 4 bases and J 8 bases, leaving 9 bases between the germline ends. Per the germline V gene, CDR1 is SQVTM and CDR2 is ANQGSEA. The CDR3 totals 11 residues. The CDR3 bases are TGCAGCGTTGTTCTGGCGGACACCATATATTTT. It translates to CSVVLADTIYF. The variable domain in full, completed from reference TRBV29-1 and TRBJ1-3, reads SAVISQKPSRDICQRGTSLTIQCQVDSQVTMMFWYRQQPGQSLTLIATANQGSEATYESGFVIDKFPISRPNLTFSTLTVSNMSPEDSSIYLCSVVLADTIYFGEGSWLTVV.